This TCR beta chain emerged from a study of blood T cells in healthy people across ages. General study points: The unsorted PBMCs prevented any conclusive comparison of naive versus antigen-experienced cells.

In germline, CDR1 is SEHNR, CDR2 FQNEAQ (reference sequence). CDR3 length equals 15 residues. V was trimmed by 2 bases and J by 3 bases, leaving 13 bases between them. A word on this clonotype: Its antigen is not identified.

Donors were systemically healthy Caucasian individuals from Russia aged roughly 6 to 100 years. A second PCR, run for roughly 7 to 11 cycles, used a sample-barcoded 5' primer plus a J-beta primer mix. TCRdb re-derived calls from the 5' RACE reads in MiXCR, one entry per CDR3 protein. The data contain about 930,000 distinct CDR3 sequences, about 28% of them seen just once; the ten biggest clones take up roughly a tenth. These same records also appear under a second study, on T cells of mothers and their children.

The sequenced material came from blood. The TCR comes from a woman aged 40 to 55 in good health. J is TRBJ1-2 and V is TRBV7-9; D gene unclear. CDR3 protein: CASSLSALPDYGYTF. The CDR3 bases are TGTGCCAGCAGCTTATCCGCGCTGCCCGACTATGGCTACACCTTC.